This T cell receptor (beta chain) was identified during a study of CD8 T cells in Susac syndrome. There are 12 residues in the CDR3. Trimming took off 6 bases at V and 3 bases at J, with 5 bases between the two ends. CDR1 and CDR2 from the germline V gene are LNHNV and YYDKDF (reference sequence). RNA in amounts of roughly 0.5 to 1 ug was reverse transcribed with random hexamers. Using its own MiXCR run on the immunoSEQ multiplex PCR reads, TCRdb lists one record per CDR3 protein. The top ten hold more than 0.09% of the sample, which has about 120,000 distinct CDR3 sequences, roughly 94% seen once. This chain connects TRBV15 to TRBJ1-4; D unclear. This receptor was obtained from a human donor in good health. The sample consisted of CD4+ T cells from PBMCs. The CDR3 DNA is TGTGCCACCAGGGCCCCTAATGAAAAACTGTTTTTT. Translated: CATRAPNEKLFF.